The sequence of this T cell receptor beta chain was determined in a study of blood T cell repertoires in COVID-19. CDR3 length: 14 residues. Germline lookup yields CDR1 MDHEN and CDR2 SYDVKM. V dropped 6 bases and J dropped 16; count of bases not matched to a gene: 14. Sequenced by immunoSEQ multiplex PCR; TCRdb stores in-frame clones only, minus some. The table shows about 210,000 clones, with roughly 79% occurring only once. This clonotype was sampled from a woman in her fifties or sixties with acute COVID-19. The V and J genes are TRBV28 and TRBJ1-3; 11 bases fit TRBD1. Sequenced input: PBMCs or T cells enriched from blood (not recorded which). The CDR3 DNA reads TGTGCCAGCAGGGGAGGACAGGGGGCTAGGGGAGTTTATTTT. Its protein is CASRGGQGARGVYF.